The entry that follows covers one T cell receptor beta chain sequence. This sample is part of a study of blood T cell repertoires in COVID-19. For the study at large: From T cells, B-cell-depleted T cells, or PBMCs came the material, which was cDNA or gDNA.

Repertoires were generated with immunoSEQ multiplex PCR, while TCRdb's copy carries only in-frame clones and drops some. The data show 300,000 to 350,000 clones, with about 90% seen just once and about 5% held by the top ten. Germline-derived CDR1 and CDR2 are LGHNT and FRNRAP. The CDR3 spans 16 residues. V lost 1 base, J lost 4 bases, and 9 bases stayed unmatched. Sample: PBMCs or T cells enriched from blood (not recorded which). This TCR was sampled from a man aged 25 to 40 who had recovered from COVID-19. The genes are TRBV12-5 and TRBJ1-1; 7 bases map to TRBD1. CDR3 DNA: TGTGCTAGTGGTTTGGCCGTAGGGGACAGCGGCACTGAAGCTTTCTTT. Translating gives CASGLAVGDSGTEAFF.